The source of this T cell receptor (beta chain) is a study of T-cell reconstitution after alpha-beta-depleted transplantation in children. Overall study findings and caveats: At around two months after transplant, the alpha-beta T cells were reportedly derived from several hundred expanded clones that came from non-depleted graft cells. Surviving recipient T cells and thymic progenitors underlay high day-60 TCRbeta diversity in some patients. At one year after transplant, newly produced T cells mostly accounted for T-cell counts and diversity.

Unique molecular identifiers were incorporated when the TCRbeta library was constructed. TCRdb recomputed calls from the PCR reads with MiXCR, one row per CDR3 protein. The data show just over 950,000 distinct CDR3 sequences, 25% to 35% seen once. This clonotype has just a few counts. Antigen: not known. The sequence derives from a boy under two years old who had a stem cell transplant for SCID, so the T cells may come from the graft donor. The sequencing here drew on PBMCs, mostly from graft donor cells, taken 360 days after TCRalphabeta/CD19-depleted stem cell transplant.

The CDR3 coding sequence is TGTGCCAGCAGTTTGTGGCGGGGGGCTTCCAAGGGCGAGCAGTACTTC. Protein sequence: CASSLWRGASKGEQYF. This sequence joins TRBV12-3 or TRBV12-4 and TRBJ2-7; TRBD2 aligns across 8 bases. J was trimmed by 6 bases and V by 3 bases; bases with no gene match: 13. This CDR3 region has 16 residues.